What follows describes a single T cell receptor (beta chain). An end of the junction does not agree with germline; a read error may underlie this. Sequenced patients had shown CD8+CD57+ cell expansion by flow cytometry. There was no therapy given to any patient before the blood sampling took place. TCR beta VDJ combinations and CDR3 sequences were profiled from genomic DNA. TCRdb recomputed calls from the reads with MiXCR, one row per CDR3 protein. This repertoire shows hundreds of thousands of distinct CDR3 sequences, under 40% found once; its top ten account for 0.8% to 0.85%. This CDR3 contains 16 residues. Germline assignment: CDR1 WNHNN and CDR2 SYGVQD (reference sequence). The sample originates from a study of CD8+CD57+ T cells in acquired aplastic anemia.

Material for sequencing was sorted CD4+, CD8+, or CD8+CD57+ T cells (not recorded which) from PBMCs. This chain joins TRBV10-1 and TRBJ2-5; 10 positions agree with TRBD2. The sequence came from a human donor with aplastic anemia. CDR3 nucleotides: TGCGCCGGCAGTGCACTAGCGGGATGGAACCAAGAGACCCAGTACTTC. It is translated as CAGSALAGWNQETQYF.